This T cell receptor (beta chain) was sequenced during a study of cytomegalovirus exposure and HLA in healthy donors. Broader study findings: Upon later analysis, HLA-associated TCR beta chains proved more clonally expanded than other, equally common chains.

A few counts support this clone. Its antigen is undetermined. The CDR3 loop spans 16 amino acids. Trimming took 4 bases from V and 0 from J, leaving 13 bases between them. The germline V gene has CDR1 MNHNS and CDR2 SASEGT. Primers: 60 Vbeta forward and 13 Jbeta reverse. Repertoires were generated with immunoSEQ multiplex PCR, while TCRdb's copy carries only in-frame clones and drops some. The data contain around 100,000 clones, 55% to 75% of them singletons. The V gene is TRBV6-1, the J gene TRBJ2-1; possibly TRBD2 for D (5 bases). The sequenced sample was PBMCs. The sequence came from a man aged 25-45 years in good health and CMV-seropositive. The CDR3 coding sequence is TGTGCCAGCAGTGTCCGCTGGGAGAGCTCCTACAATGAGCAGTTCTTC. It translates to CASSVRWESSYNEQFF.